The 15 T cell receptor beta chains below all came from one sample that was sequenced in a study of tumor-infiltrating lymphocytes in primary liver carcinoma. The researchers obtained blood RNA from unsorted whole blood and also extracted germline DNA. The template, 500 ng total RNA, yielded TCR beta cDNA made with a constant-region primer. Investigators got TCR beta libraries out of three nested multiplex PCR rounds, done with slightly modified ARM-PCR. In the first two PCR rounds, TRBV1-TRBV30 forward primers were paired with a C-beta reverse primer, and each round lasted about 10 cycles. One entry per CDR3 protein, called by TCRdb with MiXCR from the multiplex PCR reads. The sample consists of approximately 300,000 distinct CDR3 sequences, roughly two thirds of them appearing once. Sequenced input: peripheral blood. Receptors originate from a man aged 40-55 years with primary liver carcinoma and hepatitis B virus infection.

Comment on this clonotype: A much larger clone differs by one base, so this may be a read error. This sequence joins TRBV29-1 and TRBJ2-2, with D maybe TRBD2 (5 bases). CDR1 SQVTM and CDR2 ANQGSEA come from the germline V gene. This CDR3 region has 12 residues. CDR3 DNA sequence: TGCAGCGTTGATAGTGGGCCCGGGGATCTGTTTTTT. Encoded protein: CSVDSGPGDLFF.

This clonotype was observed many times. The rearrangement uses TRBV10-3 and TRBJ1-1; 7 nucleotides line up with TRBD1. The V gene end was trimmed by 6 bases and the J gene end by 4 bases; junction bases not matched to a gene: 8. CDR1 and CDR2 (germline): ENHRY, SYGVKD. The CDR3 is made up of 14 amino acids. The CDR3 sequence: CAIRSQGGLTEAFF. CDR3 nucleotides: TGTGCCATCAGGTCGCAGGGGGGGCTCACTGAAGCTTTCTTT.

Comment on this clonotype: Here the CDR3 omits its conserved ending phenylalanine or tryptophan, so a read error is the likely source. The chain has TRBV12-3 or TRBV12-4 and TRBJ2-5; 8 nucleotides line up with TRBD2. CDR3 length equals 14 residues. With 5 bases clipped from V and 5 bases from J, the junction kept 7 bases outside the gene matches. The DNA for the CDR3 is TGTGCCAGCAGTGACAGCGGGGGTTTCGAGACCCAGTACTTA. Translating gives CASSDSGGFETQYL.

Remarks on this clonotype: One end of the junction varies from germline; a read error may be responsible. The rearrangement joins TRBV12-3 or TRBV12-4 to TRBJ1-3; D ambiguous. CDR3 length: 16 residues. Here the CDR3 DNA reads TGTACCAGCAGTCCTGTCCAGGCCTCCTCTGGAAACGCCATATATTTT. Protein product: CTSSPVQASSGNAIYF.

The chain uses TRBV7-9 and TRBJ2-3; D ambiguous. The CDR3 consists of 14 residues. Germline CDR1 SEHNR, CDR2 FQNEAQ (reference sequence). V dropped 2 bases and J dropped 2 bases, with 8 bases sitting between them. CDR3 region: CASSLSSNTDTQYF. The CDR3 nucleotides read TGTGCCAGCAGCTTATCCAGCAACACAGATACGCAGTATTTT.

This clonotype was seen a single time. A read error may be the cause here, since a much bigger clone is one base away. V and J are TRBV6-1 and TRBJ1-1, with D uncertain. CDR1 is MNHNS and CDR2 is SASEGT in the germline V gene. This CDR3 comprises 13 residues. CDR3 sequence reads: CASIEGRNTEAFF. DNA of the CDR3: TGTGCCAGCATTGAAGGCAGGAACACTGAAGCTTTCTTT.

The CDR3 loop reads CASSLVGVPGNTIYF. DNA for the CDR3: TGTGCCAGCAGCTTGGTCGGCGTACCTGGAAACACCATATATTTT. This rearrangement joins TRBV11-2 to TRBJ1-3; no clear D gene. The V and J ends lost 3 bases and 2 bases respectively, with 11 bases between them. The CDR3 loop spans 15 amino acids. CDR1 and CDR2 from the germline V gene are SGHAT and FQNNGV.

In the case of this clonotype: A much more abundant neighbour one base away suggests this may be a read error. The chain employs TRBV12-3 or TRBV12-4 and TRBJ2-3; TRBD2 is a possible D gene (6 bases). V lost 6 bases and J 4 bases, leaving 17 bases between the germline ends. The CDR3 runs 15 residues. The DNA for the CDR3 is TGTGCCAGCAGGATCCCGGGACTTACCTCAGATACGCAGTATTTT. Translated: CASRIPGLTSDTQYF.

Comment on this clonotype: A clone one base away is much larger, so this may be a read error. The chain uses TRBV12-3 or TRBV12-4 and TRBJ1-5; the D gene is possibly TRBD1 (6 bases). The CDR3 contains 15 residues. CDR3 residues: CTSTSGANSNQPQHF. Here the CDR3 DNA reads TGTACCAGCACCTCAGGGGCTAATAGCAATCAGCCCCAGCATTTT.

About this clonotype: One end of the junction does not line up with germline, which may come from a read error. The chain employs TRBV4-2 and TRBJ1-5, with 7 bases matching TRBD1. Per the germline V gene, CDR1 is LGHNA and CDR2 is YNFKEQ. The CDR3 extends over 17 amino acids. The chain's CDR3 is CVSSHTGQTNSNQPQHF. CDR3 nucleotides: TGTGTCAGCAGCCATACGGGACAGACTAATAGCAATCAGCCCCAGCATTTT.

This clonotype appeared many times. J is TRBJ2-3 and V is TRBV6-2 or TRBV6-3; the D call may be TRBD1 or TRBD2 (6 bases each). The CDR3 has 14 residues. V lost 7 bases, J lost 0 bases, and 11 bases lay in between. Germline lookup yields CDR1 MNHEY and CDR2 SVGEGT. CDR3 residues: CASNRDSSTDTQYF. CDR3 DNA: TGTGCCAGCAACAGGGACTCTAGCACAGATACGCAGTATTTT.

The chain is built from TRBV5-1 and TRBJ2-5; D unresolved. This CDR3 contains 12 residues. Germline CDR1 SGHRS, CDR2 YFSETQ. Between the trimmed V and J ends, which lost 4 bases and 0 bases, there was a span of 4 bases. The CDR3 here is CASSAYQETQYF. The CDR3 coding sequence is TGCGCCAGCAGCGCCTACCAAGAGACCCAGTACTTC.

The chain is built from TRBV19 and TRBJ2-2, with 8 bases aligning to TRBD2. This CDR3 comprises 17 residues. Germline V gene data show CDR1 as LNHDA and CDR2 as SQIVND (reference sequence). The V segment lost 7 bases and the J segment 5 bases; nucleotides outside the gene matches: 15. The DNA for the CDR3 is TGTGCCAGTACCCACCGGGGGCGCGGGAGGTCAACCGGGGAGCTGTTTTTT. The encoded protein is CASTHRGRGRSTGELFF.

As for this clonotype: A much larger clone lies a single base off, so this may be a read error. The chain recombines TRBV11-2 with TRBJ2-3; D is unresolved. The CDR3 sequence is 14 residues long. The germline gives CDR1 SGHAT, CDR2 FQNNGV. This chain's CDR3 is CASSLGSVSDTRYF. The DNA for the CDR3 is TGTGCCAGCAGCTTAGGGTCAGTGTCAGATACGCGGTATTTT.

Note on this clonotype: A much larger clone lies one base from this, so it may be a read error. The chain is built from TRBV29-1 and TRBJ2-5; D is unresolved. This CDR3 has 12 amino acids. Looked up from germline, CDR1 is SQVTM and CDR2 is ANQGSEA. CDR3 bases: TGCAGCGTCCCGGAACAGTCGGAGACCCACTACTTC. Protein sequence: CSVPEQSETHYF.